The clone carrying this T cell receptor (beta chain) came up once. This sample was included in a study of blood T cell repertoires in COVID-19. Study details: The study drew acute and convalescent COVID-19 samples from the United States, Italy and Spain. T cells, B-cell-depleted T cells, or PBMCs provided the cDNA or gDNA that served as material.

It was during active infection that Seattle patients were enrolled and then longitudinally followed. CDR3 length: 15 amino acids. Germline-derived CDR1 and CDR2 are SGHNT and YENEEA. J was trimmed by 4 bases and V by 6 bases; bases with no gene match: 6. Per the study methods: Using reference gene primer amplification, nucleated cell counts were estimated. Using immunoSEQ multiplex PCR, the repertoire was profiled, and TCRdb retains in-frame clones only, with some absent. The V and J calls and clone size are taken from that table; D and trimming were inferred from the DNA. The table has hundreds of thousands of clones, 65% to 90% seen once.

The chain links TRBV11-3 to TRBJ2-2; 9 bases map to TRBD2. Sample: peripheral blood. This receptor was identified in a man aged 45-65 years with COVID-19, enrolled during active disease. CDR3 sequence: CASSIAGVGTGELFF. The CDR3 nucleotides are TGTGCCAGCAGTATAGCGGGAGTGGGCACCGGGGAGCTGTTTTTT. The full variable domain, completed using reference TRBV11-3 and TRBJ2-2, is EAGVVQSPRYKIIEKKQPVAFWCNPISGHNTLYWYLQNLGQGPELLIRYENEEAVDDSQLPKDRFSAERLKGVDSTLKIQPAELGDSAVYLCASSIAGVGTGELFFGEGSRLTVL.